This T cell receptor (beta chain) is drawn from a study of response to subunit inactivated influenza vaccine. Regarding the study as a whole: Seasonal influenza vaccination, on each occasion, was suggested by the authors to recruit few new T cells.

TCRdb reanalysed the RT-PCR reads using MiXCR and keeps one entry per CDR3 protein. The sample lists about 520,000 distinct CDR3 sequences, approximately 11% occurring once. Only a few counts were recorded for this clonotype. Its cognate antigen is unknown. Germline values: CDR1 SGHTA, CDR2 FQGNSA. The CDR3 totals 13 residues. Unmatched junction bases numbered 6, after V lost 8 bases and J lost 3 bases. V gene TRBV7-2 combines with J gene TRBJ2-7; the match to TRBD1 covers 8 bases. This receptor was taken from a man aged 45-60 years who received an inactivated influenza vaccine. The source was PBMCs from blood, collected 45 days after vaccination. The CDR3 reads CASRGQVFYEQYF. CDR3 DNA: TGTGCCAGCCGGGGACAGGTTTTCTACGAGCAGTACTTC.